The 8 T cell receptor beta chains listed next were all sequenced from one sample in a study of human T cells and chemical hapten exposure. Stated time point: patch test 2, 6 weeks after DPC sensitization. Treatment meaning: therapeutic diphenylcyclopropenone sensitization with weekly scalp DPC. In TCRdb, the RACE reads were re-called with MiXCR into one record per CDR3 protein. The sample shows roughly 54,000 distinct CDR3 sequences, about a tenth of them seen only once. The sequences come from whole blood, collected in connection with sensitization to the hapten diphenylcyclopropenone (DPC). The source is a woman aged 50 to 60 with alopecia areata. Some clones in this sample may be carry-over from other donors' samples.

This clonotype was seen more than once but under ten times. V is TRBV18 and J is TRBJ2-3, with D unresolved. Trimming cost V 5 bases and J 0 bases, with 12 bases left between them. Germline loops: CDR1 KGHSH, CDR2 LQKENI. The CDR3 covers 15 residues. The CDR3 DNA is TGTGCCAGCTCAACTCTCCGTGCTAGCACAGATACGCAGTATTTT. Its protein is CASSTLRASTDTQYF.

This clonotype was recorded many times. V usage is TRBV19 and J usage is TRBJ1-2, with TRBD1 identical over 7 bases. CDR3 length equals 13 residues. Germline-derived CDR1 and CDR2 are LNHDA and SQIVND (reference sequence). Losses at the gene ends were 5 bases for V and 5 bases for J; bases not matched to a gene: 5. The CDR3 DNA follows: TGTGCCAGTAGTTGGGACAGCCCGTATGGCTACACCTTC. Its translation is CASSWDSPYGYTF.

The chain uses TRBV10-3 and TRBJ2-7; unclear D gene. V was cut by 2 bases and J by 5 bases, with 16 bases left in between. The CDR3 spans 15 residues. CDR1 ENHRY and CDR2 SYGVKD come from the germline V gene. Here the CDR3 DNA reads TGTGCCATCAGTGAGAGAGAACAGCTGTACAACGAGCAGTACTTC. Translation: CAISEREQLYNEQYF.

The V gene is TRBV19, the J gene TRBJ1-5, with D perhaps matching TRBD1 (6 bases). V shed 7 bases and J shed 3 bases, with 16 bases lying between them. Looked up from germline, CDR1 is LNHDA and CDR2 is SQIVND (reference sequence). The CDR3 covers 15 residues. CDR3 residues: CASTDGGAANQPQHF. Here the CDR3 DNA reads TGTGCCAGTACCGATGGGGGGGCCGCCAATCAGCCCCAGCATTTT.

In this sample, this clonotype turned up many times. The rearrangement joins TRBV3-1 to TRBJ1-5; D possibly corresponds to TRBD1 (6 bases). The CDR3 is 15 residues long. V was pared by 4 bases and J by 1 base, with 11 bases between. CDR1 is LGHDT and CDR2 is YNNKEL in the germline V gene (reference sequence). The CDR3 bases are TGTGCCAGCAGCCCCAGGGGCGACAGCAATCAGCCCCAGCATTTT. Protein: CASSPRGDSNQPQHF. Full variable domain (rest looked up from reference TRBV3-1 and TRBJ1-5): DTAVSQTPKYLVTQMGNDKSIKCEQNLGHDTMYWYKQDSKKFLKIMFSYNNKELIINETVPNRFSPKSPDKAHLNLHINSLELGDSAVYFCASSPRGDSNQPQHFGDGTRLSIL.

This clonotype came up a few times. The V gene is TRBV10-1, the J gene TRBJ1-1; no reliable D call. CDR3 size: 14 residues. The germline V and J ends were trimmed by 11 bases and 6 bases, with 22 bases remaining between them. Germline lookup yields CDR1 WNHNN and CDR2 SYGVQD (reference sequence). Here the CDR3 reads CALAMQSGVSEAFF. DNA for the CDR3: TGCGCCCTAGCAATGCAGTCTGGGGTTTCTGAAGCTTTCTTT.

The V and J genes are TRBV7-9 and TRBJ2-2; unclear D gene. Germline CDR1 SEHNR, CDR2 FQNEAQ (reference sequence). Trimming took 5 bases from V and 0 from J, leaving 13 bases between them. The CDR3 extends over 16 amino acids. CDR3: CASSRSSHANTGELFF. Written as DNA, the CDR3 is TGTGCCAGCAGCCGTTCCAGCCACGCGAACACCGGGGAGCTGTTTTTT.

The sample holds a few counts of this clonotype. The chain employs TRBV20-1 and TRBJ2-5; TRBD2 agrees at 12 bases. This CDR3 is 18 amino acids long. Germline lookup yields CDR1 DFQATT and CDR2 SNEGSKA (reference sequence). Trimming took 3 bases from V and 3 from J; bases not matched to a gene: 14. The CDR3 reads CSASQTSGRIVGEETQYF. In DNA, the CDR3 is TGCAGTGCTAGTCAGACTAGCGGGAGAATAGTTGGAGAAGAGACCCAGTACTTC.